A single sample is the source of the 29 T cell receptor beta chains below, sequenced in a study of identical twins. TCRdb analysed the 5' RACE reads with MiXCR anew, one entry per CDR3 protein. The sample includes fewer than 350,000 distinct CDR3 sequences, about 8% of them seen just once. These same records also appear under a second study, on yellow fever vaccine responses in identical twins.

Sequenced: memory (CD45RO+) T cells sorted from blood. The source of these receptors is a woman aged 18-35 years in good health.

The J gene is TRBJ2-5, the V gene TRBV4-1; D may be TRBD1 or TRBD2 (7 bases each). In germline, CDR1 is MGHRA, CDR2 YSYEKL. Trimming took off 2 bases at V and 3 bases at J, with 16 bases between the two ends. The CDR3 extends over 16 amino acids. CDR3 residues: CASSQLGGTAKETQYF. In DNA, the CDR3 is TGCGCCAGCAGCCAACTGGGGGGGACAGCAAAAGAGACCCAGTACTTC.

This clonotype was picked up many times. The rearrangement uses TRBV3-1 and TRBJ1-5, with no clear D. Trimming cost V 5 bases and J 4 bases, with 9 bases left between them. Germline V gene sequence: CDR1 LGHDT, CDR2 YNNKEL (reference sequence). The CDR3 length is 13 residues. The CDR3 sequence is CASSFAENQPQHF. The CDR3, as DNA: TGTGCCAGCAGCTTCGCAGAGAATCAGCCCCAGCATTTT.

This rearrangement joins TRBV7-9 to TRBJ2-2; either TRBD1 or TRBD2 may supply D (5 bases each). Germline V gene data show CDR1 as SEHNR and CDR2 as FQNEAQ (reference sequence). The germline V and J ends were trimmed by 3 bases and 1 base, with 9 bases remaining between them. The CDR3 totals 15 residues. CDR3 loop: CASSFGDQNTGELFF. CDR3 coding DNA: TGTGCCAGCAGCTTCGGGGACCAGAACACCGGGGAGCTGTTTTTT.

This clonotype was found many times. The rearrangement links TRBV24-1 to TRBJ2-3, with 7 positions matching TRBD1. Germline V lookup: CDR1 KGHDR, CDR2 SFDVKD. The CDR3 loop spans 15 amino acids. V trimming: 7 bases; J trimming: 4 bases; junction bases outside the gene matches: 10. The CDR3 region is CATSDRAGGPDTQYF. The CDR3 DNA sequence: TGTGCCACCAGCGACAGGGCTGGGGGCCCAGATACGCAGTATTTT.

This clonotype appeared many times. J is TRBJ1-2 and V is TRBV27; 9 nucleotides align to TRBD1. The trim removed 5 bases at V and 1 base at J, leaving 8 bases unmatched. The CDR3 is 16 residues long. Per the germline V gene, CDR1 is MNHEY and CDR2 is SMNVEV (reference sequence). This chain's CDR3 is CASSNTGTGFNYGYTF. The CDR3, as DNA: TGTGCCAGCAGTAACACCGGGACAGGGTTTAACTATGGCTACACCTTC.

The table lists this clonotype with many counts. This sequence joins TRBV7-2 and TRBJ2-2; 8 bases map to TRBD1. Per the germline V gene, CDR1 is SGHTA and CDR2 is FQGNSA. The CDR3 loop spans 15 amino acids. V trimming: 5 bases; J trimming: 5 bases; junction bases outside the gene matches: 7. CDR3 DNA sequence: TGTGCCAGCAGCCCAACAGGGGGGCAAACCGGGGAGCTGTTTTTT. Its translation: CASSPTGGQTGELFF.

The table lists this clonotype with a few counts. This chain connects TRBV5-6 to TRBJ2-3; the match to TRBD2 covers 11 bases. Germline CDR1 reads SGHDT; CDR2 reads YYEEEE. This CDR3 contains 18 residues. V was clipped by 0 bases and J by 1 base; unmatched bases: 7. CDR3 nucleotides: TGTGCCAGCAGCTTGGTTGGTCTAGCGGGAGGAGGCACAGATACGCAGTATTTT. Amino acids: CASSLVGLAGGGTDTQYF.

The table lists this clonotype with many counts. The chain employs TRBV15 and TRBJ1-5, with a tentative D call TRBD1 (5 bases). Per germline, CDR1 LNHNV and CDR2 YYDKDF (reference sequence). CDR3 length equals 15 residues. V shed 5 bases and J shed 0 bases, with 11 bases lying between them. The CDR3 coding sequence is TGTGCCACCAGCCCGGGACGGCTTAGCAATCAGCCCCAGCATTTT. Its protein is CATSPGRLSNQPQHF.

This rearrangement joins TRBV10-3 to TRBJ1-1; no clear D. Between the trimmed V and J ends, which lost 6 bases and 0 bases, there was a span of 14 bases. Germline lookup yields CDR1 ENHRY and CDR2 SYGVKD. This CDR3 is built from 15 residues. The CDR3 reads CAISQRVSMNTEAFF. In nucleotides, the CDR3 is TGTGCCATCAGCCAACGGGTATCCATGAACACTGAAGCTTTCTTT.

This clonotype has ten or more counts. The rearrangement links TRBV5-1 to TRBJ2-3; 8 positions agree with TRBD1. Losses at the gene ends were 6 bases for V and 2 bases for J; bases not matched to a gene: 5. Germline CDR1 SGHRS, CDR2 YFSETQ. The CDR3 extends over 14 amino acids. The CDR3 reads CASTRTGTTDTQYF. The CDR3 coding sequence is TGCGCCAGCACTAGGACAGGGACCACAGATACGCAGTATTTT.

The rearrangement joins TRBV3-1 to TRBJ2-4, with TRBD2 matching 7 bases. The CDR3 totals 16 residues. J gave up 2 bases and V 1 base, and 5 bases lay outside the gene matches. CDR1 is LGHDT and CDR2 is YNNKEL in the germline V gene (reference sequence). CDR3 protein: CASSQGTGTTKNIQYF. CDR3 DNA: TGTGCCAGCAGCCAAGGGACCGGGACTACCAAAAACATTCAGTACTTC.

This clonotype has a count of ten or more. This chain connects TRBV2 to TRBJ1-1; perhaps TRBD1 as D (6 bases). Looked up from germline, CDR1 is SNHLY and CDR2 is FYNNEI. With 6 bases removed from V and 4 bases from J, the gap between germline ends came to 15 bases. The CDR3 covers 14 residues. CDR3 DNA: TGTGCCAGCAGCTTACAGGGTGGTACCACTGAAGCTTTCTTT. Translated: CASSLQGGTTEAFF.

The J gene is TRBJ2-2, the V gene TRBV28; TRBD1 aligns across 7 bases. The V gene end was trimmed by 4 bases and the J gene end by 3 bases; junction bases not matched to a gene: 8. CDR1 and CDR2 from the germline V gene are MDHEN and SYDVKM. The CDR3 has 16 amino acids. The CDR3 sequence is CASSSGQAGYTGELFF. The CDR3 DNA follows: TGTGCCAGCAGTTCCGGACAGGCGGGTTACACCGGGGAGCTGTTTTTT.

The chain has TRBV7-6 and TRBJ2-2, with TRBD1 matching over 7 bases. This CDR3 is built from 15 residues. V was clipped by 5 bases and J by 4 bases; unmatched bases: 7. CDR1 and CDR2 (germline): SGHVS, FNYEAQ. CDR3 bases: TGTGCCAGCAGCCTAGGGACAGTTGGCACCGGGGAGCTGTTTTTT. As protein: CASSLGTVGTGELFF.

This clonotype was counted ten times or more. V usage is TRBV12-3 or TRBV12-4 and J usage is TRBJ2-1; D ambiguous. The V end lost 7 bases, the J end lost 3 bases, and 25 bases lay between the germline ends. This CDR3 region has 18 residues. The CDR3 coding sequence is TGTGCCAGCAATAGCCCCCAATGGGTTCGCATCATCTACAATGAGCAGTTCTTC. Residues: CASNSPQWVRIIYNEQFF.

This clonotype has a count of ten or more. The chain is built from TRBV5-5 and TRBJ1-2; weak D call: TRBD1 (6 bases). Germline V gene lookup returns CDR1 SGHKS and CDR2 YYEKEE (reference sequence). Trimming took 1 base from V and 4 from J, leaving 14 bases between them. CDR3 length equals 15 residues. The CDR3 bases are TGTGCCAGCAGCTTGTCGGTGGGGGGCGCCTATGGCTACACCTTC. Encoded protein: CASSLSVGGAYGYTF.

This chain links TRBV6-1 with TRBJ2-7; D remains unclear. V was trimmed by 3 bases and J by 3 bases, leaving 6 bases between them. Germline V gene lookup returns CDR1 MNHNS and CDR2 SASEGT. The length of the CDR3 is 12 residues. The CDR3 loop is CASSDWVYEQYV. CDR3 in DNA: TGTGCCAGCAGTGATTGGGTCTACGAGCAGTACGTC.

The rearrangement links TRBV7-2 to TRBJ2-5, with 8 bases that match TRBD2. CDR1 SGHTA and CDR2 FQGNSA come from the germline V gene. The CDR3 runs to 14 residues. V was pared by 4 bases and J by 5 bases, with 6 bases of the junction left unmatched. CDR3 region: CASSSPPSGETQYF. CDR3 nucleotide sequence: TGTGCCAGCAGCTCCCCCCCTAGCGGGGAGACCCAGTACTTC.

This clonotype was counted ten times or more. The gene calls are TRBV19 and TRBJ2-1; 12 bases are a match to TRBD2. V shed 4 bases, J shed 2 bases, and the junction held 6 bases outside the gene matches. Germline V gene data show CDR1 as LNHDA and CDR2 as SQIVND (reference sequence). This CDR3 is built from 17 residues. The CDR3 nucleotides are TGTGCCAGTAGTACCCGGACTAGCGGGGCCACCTACAATGAGCAGTTCTTC. Residues: CASSTRTSGATYNEQFF.

This clonotype was observed a handful of times. V usage is TRBV5-5 and J usage is TRBJ2-5, with TRBD2 matching over 10 bases. The CDR3 consists of 18 residues. Trimming removed 0 bases from V and 1 base from J; junction bases left unmatched: 9. CDR1 and CDR2 (germline): SGHKS, YYEKEE (reference sequence). The CDR3 sequence is CASSLARPSGSPQETQYF. Here the CDR3 DNA reads TGTGCCAGCAGCTTGGCCCGGCCTAGCGGGAGCCCCCAAGAGACCCAGTACTTC.

V and J are TRBV3-1 and TRBJ2-1; no clear D gene. The V end was cut by 4 bases, the J end by 9 bases, with 16 bases between. The CDR3 sequence is 14 residues long. Per the germline V gene, CDR1 is LGHDT and CDR2 is YNNKEL (reference sequence). Written as DNA, the CDR3 is TGTGCCAGCAGCCCCCCGACCAGCTTTGTTGAGCAGTTCTTC. This encodes CASSPPTSFVEQFF.

This clonotype was found many times. The chain links TRBV12-3 or TRBV12-4 to TRBJ2-2; D is ambiguous. This CDR3 comprises 17 residues. V was clipped by 4 bases and J by 3 bases, with 18 bases between them. This CDR3 reads CASSYSSGFKDTGELFF. Here the CDR3 DNA reads TGTGCCAGCAGTTACTCTTCTGGGTTCAAGGACACCGGGGAGCTGTTTTTT.

This clonotype was detected a few times. The chain carries TRBV5-1 and TRBJ2-7; TRBD2 might be the D (6 bases). V was trimmed by 3 bases and J by 1 base, leaving 14 bases between them. Germline values: CDR1 SGHRS, CDR2 YFSETQ. The CDR3 spans 15 residues. For the CDR3, the DNA is TGCGCCAGCAGCTCCCGTGAACTAGCATCCTACGAGCAGTACTTC. Translation: CASSSRELASYEQYF.

This clonotype was counted ten times or more. The J gene is TRBJ1-2, the V gene TRBV5-1; maybe TRBD1 (6 bases). This CDR3 contains 15 residues. Trimming took off 0 bases at V and 4 bases at J, with 13 bases between the two ends. The germline gives CDR1 SGHRS, CDR2 YFSETQ. The CDR3 nucleotides are TGCGCCAGCAGCTTGGCGGGGGACACGTCCTATGGCTACACCTTC. Translated, it gives CASSLAGDTSYGYTF.

This chain connects TRBV16 to TRBJ2-7; D is perhaps TRBD2 (7 bases). The CDR3 sequence is 15 residues long. Germline-derived CDR1 and CDR2 are KGHSY and FQNENV. The V end lost 2 bases, the J end lost 5 bases, and 16 bases lay between the germline ends. The CDR3 DNA follows: TGTGCCAGCAGCCAAAACCGGGGGGCGATGAACGAGCAGTACTTC. Amino acids: CASSQNRGAMNEQYF.

In its sample, this clonotype was seen a few times. This chain joins TRBV7-2 and TRBJ2-6, with TRBD2 matching 12 bases. This CDR3 contains 16 residues. Germline CDR1 and CDR2: SGHTA and FQGNSA. With V trimmed by 6 bases and J by 4 bases, 4 bases remained unmatched. The DNA for the CDR3 is TGTGCCAGCAGTCGACTAGCGGGAGCCGGGGCCAACGTCCTGACTTTC. Translating gives CASSRLAGAGANVLTF.

CDR3 DNA: TGTGCCACCAGTCCACGCGGACGGACGAACACCGGGGAGCTGTTTTTT. Translated, it gives CATSPRGRTNTGELFF. The chain combines TRBV24-1 with TRBJ2-2; D unclear. V was cut by 6 bases and J by 0 bases, with 13 bases left in between. Germline CDR1 reads KGHDR; CDR2 reads SFDVKD. The CDR3 is 16 residues long.

Of note for this clonotype: A much more abundant neighbour one base away suggests this may be a read error. The rearrangement joins TRBV7-9 to TRBJ2-3; 9 bases are shared with TRBD2. From germline, CDR1 is SEHNR and CDR2 FQNEAQ (reference sequence). This CDR3 has 17 amino acids. This chain's CDR3 is CASSLAGGRRSTDTQCF. The CDR3 nucleotides are TGTGCCAGCAGCCTCGCGGGGGGGCGAAGATCAACAGATACGCAGTGTTTT.

Details on this clonotype: The junction departs from germline at one end; a sequencing error may be responsible. This rearrangement joins TRBV19 to TRBJ1-5; D is perhaps TRBD1 (5 bases). Germline V gene data show CDR1 as LNHDA and CDR2 as SQIVND (reference sequence). CDR3 size: 13 residues. The CDR3 here is CASSMSGGQPQHF. The CDR3 DNA reads as TGTGCCAGTAGTATGTCGGGGGGTCAGCCACAGCATTTT.